The 19 T cell receptor beta chains below all came from one sample that was sequenced in a study of graft-versus-host responses after intestinal transplantation. The antigens for these receptors are not known. Assay: immunoSEQ multiplex PCR; the TCRdb copy retains only in-frame clones and omits some. The sample holds approximately 49,000 clones, 95% seen once. The source was unstimulated CD8+ T cells sorted from spleen or lymph node cells, collected before transplant. The receptors were gathered from a human donor who was the organ donor for an intestinal transplant.

The CDR3 DNA reads TGCGCCAGCAGCCAAGAGGGGGTTGGACTAGCGGGGACAATTAACACCGGGGAGCTGTTTTTT. It codes for CASSQEGVGLAGTINTGELFF. V and J are TRBV4-3 and TRBJ2-2; 12 bases line up with TRBD2. J was trimmed by 2 bases and V by 0 bases; bases with no gene match: 13. CDR3 length equals 21 residues. Germline V lookup: CDR1 LGHNA, CDR2 YSLEER.

This rearrangement joins TRBV4-1 to TRBJ2-1; 9 bases fit TRBD1. CDR1 and CDR2 from the germline V gene are MGHRA and YSYEKL. CDR3 length: 15 residues. V lost 4 bases and J lost 7; bases outside the gene matches: 8. CDR3: CASSPRTGVRNEQFF. The CDR3 DNA sequence: TGCGCCAGCAGCCCCCGGACAGGGGTTAGGAATGAGCAGTTCTTC.

Here the CDR3 reads CASSSGGDRGEQYF. DNA for the CDR3: TGTGCCAGCAGCTCGGGCGGGGACAGGGGCGAGCAGTACTTC. V gene TRBV11-2 combines with J gene TRBJ2-7, with 10 bases identical to TRBD1. There are 14 residues in the CDR3. V gave up 4 bases and J gave up 6 bases; unmatched junction bases: 6. The germline V gene has CDR1 SGHAT and CDR2 FQNNGV.

This clone has a single count. The J gene is TRBJ2-2, the V gene TRBV5-1, with a weak D call TRBD2 (5 bases). Germline V gene sequence: CDR1 SGHRS, CDR2 YFSETQ. CDR3 length: 13 residues. V dropped 4 bases and J dropped 5 bases, with 9 bases sitting between them. The CDR3 nucleotides are TGCGCCAGCAGCGACCGCGGGACCGGGGAGCTGTTTTTT. The encoded protein is CASSDRGTGELFF.

The rearrangement uses TRBV28 and TRBJ2-5; a weak D match, TRBD2 (6 bases). Germline-derived CDR1 and CDR2 are MDHEN and SYDVKM. V was clipped by 3 bases and J by 5 bases, with 13 bases between them. The CDR3 contains 14 residues. In DNA, the CDR3 is TGTGCCAGCAGTTTGCAGGGCGGGGATGAGACCCAGTACTTC. It translates to CASSLQGGDETQYF.

The rearrangement joins TRBV4-1 to TRBJ2-3, with a weak D call TRBD1 (6 bases). Germline values: CDR1 MGHRA, CDR2 YSYEKL. Trimming left V 4 bases short and J 5 bases short, with 16 bases between. The CDR3 is 15 residues long. The chain's CDR3 is CASSLVYRAKDTQYF. CDR3 bases: TGCGCCAGCAGCCTCGTATACAGGGCCAAAGATACGCAGTATTTT.

The DNA of the CDR3 is TGTGCCAGCAGCTTAGCTTGGCCGGGTGAGCAGTTCTTC. This encodes CASSLAWPGEQFF. The chain uses TRBV7-8 and TRBJ2-1, with D unclear. CDR3 length equals 13 residues. Between the trimmed V and J ends, which lost 0 bases and 9 bases, there was a span of 9 bases. Germline lookup yields CDR1 SGHVS and CDR2 FQNEAQ.

V usage is TRBV7-9 and J usage is TRBJ1-4; 7 nucleotides align to TRBD1. CDR1 is SEHNR and CDR2 is FQNEAQ in the germline V gene (reference sequence). V lost 3 bases, J lost 7 bases, and 2 bases stayed unmatched. This CDR3 has 13 residues. The CDR3 sequence: CASSLPGGEKLFF. DNA for the CDR3: TGTGCCAGCAGCTTGCCAGGGGGTGAAAAACTGTTTTTT.

The chain links TRBV7-6 to TRBJ1-2, with D perhaps TRBD1 (6 bases). Trimming cost V 3 bases and J 8 bases, with 16 bases left between them. Per the germline V gene, CDR1 is SGHVS and CDR2 is FNYEAQ. The CDR3 totals 14 residues. The CDR3 reads CASSLAGGQGGYTF. The CDR3 DNA is TGTGCCAGCAGCTTGGCGGGGGGGCAAGGCGGCTACACCTTC. The full variable domain, rest sourced from reference TRBV7-6 and TRBJ1-2, is GAGVSQSPRYKVTKRGQDVALRCDPISGHVSLYWYRQALGQGPEFLTYFNYEAQQDKSGLPNDRFSAERPEGSISTLTIQRTEQRDSAMYRCASSLAGGQGGYTFGSGTRLTVV.

The V and J genes are TRBV7-2 and TRBJ2-7, with 9 bases that match TRBD1. The V segment lost 2 bases and the J segment 4 bases; nucleotides outside the gene matches: 9. This CDR3 comprises 16 residues. Per the germline V gene, CDR1 is SGHTA and CDR2 is FQGNSA. This CDR3 is CASSLLPGTGIYEQYF. The CDR3 DNA reads as TGTGCCAGCAGCTTACTCCCCGGGACAGGGATTTACGAGCAGTACTTC. The whole variable domain, filled in from reference TRBV7-2 and TRBJ2-7, reads GAGVSQSPSNKVTEKGKDVELRCDPISGHTALYWYRQSLGQGLEFLIYFQGNSAPDKSGLPSDRFSAERTGGSVSTLTIQRTQQEDSAVYLCASSLLPGTGIYEQYFGPGTRLTVT.

This chain joins TRBV6-5 and TRBJ1-2; 8 bases are a match to TRBD1. CDR1 and CDR2 (germline): MNHEY, SVGAGI. CDR3 length equals 14 residues. V shed 2 bases and J 7 bases; nucleotides not matched to a gene: 6. In DNA form, the CDR3 reads TGTGCCAGCAGTTACGGGACAGGACCTGGTGGCTACACCTTC. Its protein is CASSYGTGPGGYTF.

CDR3 nucleotide sequence: TGTGCCAGCAGCCAACCGGGTGGGGGGCTCTCACCCCTCCACTTT. This encodes CASSQPGGGLSPLHF. The rearrangement links TRBV14 to TRBJ1-6; D is possibly TRBD1 (6 bases). Trimming shortened V by 2 bases and J by 10 bases, and 15 bases separated the two germline ends. Germline V gives CDR1 SGHDN, CDR2 FVKESK. This CDR3 spans 15 amino acids.

The chain links TRBV5-4 to TRBJ2-2; 7 positions agree with TRBD1. The CDR3 contains 15 residues. The V gene's germline CDR1 is SGHNT and CDR2 YYREEE (reference sequence). The V segment lost 4 bases and the J segment 4 bases; nucleotides outside the gene matches: 7. In DNA form, the CDR3 reads TGTGCCAGCAGCCTGACAGGGTCGGCCACCGGGGAGCTGTTTTTT. Its protein is CASSLTGSATGELFF.

The V gene is TRBV15, the J gene TRBJ1-2; 8 nucleotides align to TRBD1. Looked up from germline, CDR1 is LNHNV and CDR2 is YYDKDF (reference sequence). The CDR3 consists of 16 residues. V was clipped by 4 bases and J by 1 base; unmatched bases: 8. CDR3: CATSNNRGGGNYGYTF. DNA of the CDR3: TGTGCCACCAGCAACAACAGGGGGGGAGGTAACTATGGCTACACCTTC.

The rearrangement uses TRBV28 and TRBJ2-5, with D perhaps TRBD1 or TRBD2 (5 bases each). Near its end, the DNA agrees better with TRBJ2-7, so the J call may be wrong. This CDR3 has 12 amino acids. Germline V gene data show CDR1 as MDHEN and CDR2 as SYDVKM. Written as DNA, the CDR3 is TGTGCCAGCAGTTTAGAGAGGGGCGAGCAGTACTTC. Its translation: CASSLERGEQYF.

The chain combines TRBV25-1 with TRBJ2-5; the D gene could be TRBD1 or TRBD2 (5 bases each). Trimming took off 10 bases at V and 1 base at J, with 16 bases between the two ends. Per germline, CDR1 MGHDK and CDR2 SYGVNS. The CDR3 has 14 amino acids. DNA for the CDR3: TGTGCCACCACCGGGACGGAATTCCAAGAGACCCAGTACTTC. Amino acids: CATTGTEFQETQYF.

The rearrangement links TRBV28 to TRBJ1-4, with a possible D match to TRBD1 (5 bases). The V gene's germline CDR1 is MDHEN and CDR2 SYDVKM. V lost 1 base, J lost 7 bases, and 13 bases lay in between. The CDR3 is 15 residues long. The DNA of the CDR3 is TGTGCCAGCAGTTTATCGGCAGGGTGGGCTGAAAAACTGTTTTTT. This codes for CASSLSAGWAEKLFF.

This chain uses TRBV12-5 with TRBJ2-5, with D tentatively TRBD1 or TRBD2 (5 bases each). Germline CDR1 LGHNT, CDR2 FRNRAP. V lost 4 bases and J 8 bases, leaving 11 bases between the germline ends. This CDR3 is built from 12 residues. The CDR3 nucleotides are TGTGCTAGTGGTTGGGACGTTGGCACCCAGTACTTC. Its protein is CASGWDVGTQYF.

This sequence joins TRBV5-1 and TRBJ1-5; D gene uncertain. The CDR3 is made up of 22 amino acids. V was pared by 0 bases and J by 3 bases, with 31 bases between. The germline gives CDR1 SGHRS, CDR2 YFSETQ. CDR3 protein: CASSLVGFLGSPKPRFNQPQHF. DNA for the CDR3: TGCGCCAGCAGCTTGGTCGGTTTTCTTGGCAGCCCGAAGCCAAGATTCAATCAGCCCCAGCATTTT.